The source of this TCR beta chain is a study of control samples from healthy donors and cancer patients. The germline gives CDR1 LGHDT, CDR2 YNNKEL (reference sequence). There are 14 residues in the CDR3. V gave up 4 bases and J gave up 6 bases; unmatched junction bases: 7. Only in-frame clones appear in the TCRdb table, and some are missing; sequencing was by immunoSEQ multiplex PCR. Of around 90,000 clones in the sample, over 65% were seen once. V is TRBV3-1 (or the pseudogene TRBV3-2) and J is TRBJ1-2; 8 bases are a match to TRBD1. The sequenced material came from blood. This TCR derives from a woman between 40 and 50 years old in good health. This chain's CDR3 is CASSRTGGQDGYTF. The CDR3 coding sequence is TGTGCCAGCAGCCGCACCGGGGGACAGGATGGCTACACCTTC.